This TCR beta chain was identified in a study of cytomegalovirus exposure and HLA in healthy donors. The PCR was carried out with 60 Vbeta primers and 13 Jbeta primers. Only in-frame clones appear in the TCRdb table, and some are missing; sequencing was by immunoSEQ multiplex PCR. The table shows under 70,000 clones, with more than 60% occurring only once. This CDR3 spans 13 amino acids. CDR1 is SGHRS, CDR2 YFSETQ, per germline. The V gene end was trimmed by 4 bases and the J gene end by 6 bases; junction bases not matched to a gene: 1. Material: PBMCs. The origin of this receptor is a male donor in good health and CMV-seropositive. The rearrangement uses TRBV5-1 and TRBJ2-3; TRBD2 matches at 11 bases. The CDR3 is CASSPSGGDTQYF. The CDR3 bases are TGCGCCAGCAGCCCTAGCGGGGGGGATACGCAGTATTTT.